This entry is about one T cell receptor (beta chain). Its antigen is not identified. These data belong to a study of T cells in Graves' hyperthyroidism and ophthalmopathy. General study results and limits: Most expanded thyroid clonotypes above 0.001 also appeared in blood. Model-based prediction identified ophthalmopathy a median 6.5 months prior to its onset.

RNA transcripts yielded amplified TCR beta CDR3 regions. HTBI primers were employed in a first-round RT-PCR of the TCR CDR3. TCRdb recomputed calls from the multiplex PCR reads with MiXCR, one row per CDR3 protein. The sample carries a few hundred thousand distinct CDR3 sequences, approximately 15% recorded once. The CDR3 extends over 15 amino acids. V was clipped by 6 bases and J by 2 bases, with 16 bases between them. Germline-derived CDR1 and CDR2 are LGHNA and YNFKEQ. The sequence derives from a woman in her 30s with Graves' ophthalmopathy. Sample: blood. The chain couples TRBV4-2 to TRBJ1-2, with a tentative D call TRBD1 (5 bases). CDR3 protein: CASSPGYGGNYGYTF. In DNA form, the CDR3 reads TGTGCCAGCAGTCCCGGCTACGGGGGGAACTATGGCTACACCTTC.